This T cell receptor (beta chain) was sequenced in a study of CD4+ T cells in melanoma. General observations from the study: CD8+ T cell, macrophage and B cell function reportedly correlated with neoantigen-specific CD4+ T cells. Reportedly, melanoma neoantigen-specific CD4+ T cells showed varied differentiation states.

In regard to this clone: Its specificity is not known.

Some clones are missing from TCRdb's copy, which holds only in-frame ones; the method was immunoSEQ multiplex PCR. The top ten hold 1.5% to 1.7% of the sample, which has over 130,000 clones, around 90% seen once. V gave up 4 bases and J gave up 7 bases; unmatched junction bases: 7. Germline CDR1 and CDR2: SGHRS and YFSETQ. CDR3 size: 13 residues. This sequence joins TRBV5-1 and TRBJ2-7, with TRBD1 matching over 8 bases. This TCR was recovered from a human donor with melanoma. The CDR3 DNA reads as TGCGCCAGCAGCCCAGGGGGCGCGGGGGAGCAGTACTTC. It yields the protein CASSPGGAGEQYF.